This T cell receptor (beta chain) was sequenced in a study of metastatic and nonmetastatic thyroid tumors. Study-wide background: Thyroid patients, malignant and benign, had repertoires compared across blood and tumor or nodule tissue.

Germline V CDR1 and CDR2: DFQATT, SNEGSKA (reference sequence). The CDR3 covers 17 residues. J was trimmed by 0 bases and V by 0 bases; bases with no gene match: 6. TCRdb re-called the PCR reads with MiXCR. The table includes 13,000 or so clones, under 30% detected once. The entire patient cohort was treatment-naive prior to thyroid surgery. The source material was tumor tissue. The clonotype was recovered from a female donor with papillary thyroid cancer or a benign thyroid nodule (not recorded which). Some clones in this sample may be carry-over from other donors' samples. V is TRBV20-1 and J is TRBJ2-1; 9 positions agree with TRBD2. The CDR3 nucleotides read TGCAGTGCTAGAGATCTAAATAGCGGGGGCTCCTACAATGAGCAGTTCTTC. Amino acids: CSARDLNSGGSYNEQFF.